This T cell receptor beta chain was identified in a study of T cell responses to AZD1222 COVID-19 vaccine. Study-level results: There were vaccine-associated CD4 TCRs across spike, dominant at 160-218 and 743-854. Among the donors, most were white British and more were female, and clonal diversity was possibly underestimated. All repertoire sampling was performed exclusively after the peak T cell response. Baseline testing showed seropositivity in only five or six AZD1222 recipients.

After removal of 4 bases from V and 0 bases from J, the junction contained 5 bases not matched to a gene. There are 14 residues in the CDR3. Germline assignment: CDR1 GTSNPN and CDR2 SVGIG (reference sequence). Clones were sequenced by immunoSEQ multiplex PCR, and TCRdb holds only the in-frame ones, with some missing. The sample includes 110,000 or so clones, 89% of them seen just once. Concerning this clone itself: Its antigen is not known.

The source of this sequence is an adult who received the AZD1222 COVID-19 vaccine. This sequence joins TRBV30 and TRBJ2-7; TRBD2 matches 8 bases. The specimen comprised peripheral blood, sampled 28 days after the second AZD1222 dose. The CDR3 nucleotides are TGTGCCTGGAATCGGGGGGGGGTCTCCTACGAGCAGTACTTC. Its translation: CAWNRGGVSYEQYF.